The 10 T cell receptor beta chains below were found in one sample sequenced in a study of neurological immune-mediated disorders. TCRdb used MiXCR to reprocess the 5' RACE reads, holding one entry per CDR3 protein. The profile shows around 46,000 distinct CDR3 sequences, roughly 2% of them singletons. The sequenced sample consisted of PBMCs. These receptors were obtained from a woman between 40 and 55 years old with multiple sclerosis.

This clonotype came up many times. V is TRBV20-1 and J is TRBJ2-3, with 10 bases fitting TRBD2. The V segment lost 3 bases and the J segment 9 bases; nucleotides outside the gene matches: 9. Germline V gives CDR1 DFQATT, CDR2 SNEGSKA (reference sequence). This CDR3 comprises 14 residues. The CDR3 nucleotides are TGCAGTGCTAGTTATACGGGACTAGCGTACACGCAGTATTTT. Translated: CSASYTGLAYTQYF.

This clonotype has a count of ten or more. The rearrangement uses TRBV2 and TRBJ1-1; D remains ambiguous. The germline gives CDR1 SNHLY, CDR2 FYNNEI. Trimming pared 8 bases from V and 4 bases from J, leaving 5 bases between. The CDR3 loop spans 10 amino acids. The CDR3 sequence is CASGGTEAFF. In DNA, the CDR3 is TGTGCCAGCGGCGGCACTGAAGCTTTCTTT.

The table lists this clonotype with many counts. The chain joins TRBV4-2 to TRBJ2-6; no clear D. This CDR3 contains 15 residues. Germline V CDR1 and CDR2: LGHNA, YNFKEQ. V lost 1 base and J 0 bases, leaving 4 bases between the germline ends. As DNA, the CDR3 is TGTGCCAGCAGCCAAGTAGCCTCTGGGGCCAACGTCCTGACTTTC. This gives the protein CASSQVASGANVLTF.

This clonotype occurred many times. V gene TRBV30 combines with J gene TRBJ1-6; D possibly corresponds to TRBD1 (6 bases). This CDR3 is built from 13 residues. The V end was cut by 5 bases, the J end by 10 bases, with 15 bases between. The germline V gene encodes CDR1 GTSNPN and CDR2 SVGIG (reference sequence). The CDR3, as DNA: TGTGCCTGGGGGCAGGGGAGGGGATCACCCCTCCACTTT. Its translation: CAWGQGRGSPLHF.

Only a few counts were recorded for this clonotype. A read error may produce the germline difference seen at one junction end. The V call is TRBV10-2, the J call TRBJ1-6; D gene unclear. CDR1 is WSHSY, CDR2 SAAADI, per germline. The CDR3 covers 14 residues. CDR3 nucleotide sequence: TGCGCCAGCAGTGAGACTAACTATAATTCAACCCTCAACTTT. Its protein product is CASSETNYNSTLNF.

This clonotype appeared a few times. A much larger clonotype is one base distant, so this may be a read error. The chain links TRBV20-1 to TRBJ1-5, with TRBD1 identical over 7 bases. The CDR3 contains 13 residues. CDR1 and CDR2 from the germline V gene are DFQATT and SNEGSKA (reference sequence). As DNA, the CDR3 is TGCAGTGTCGGGACAGACGGGGATCAGCACCAGCATTTT. Its protein product is CSVGTDGDQHQHF.

This clonotype was recorded at least ten times. The chain recombines TRBV18 with TRBJ2-1; D call uncertain. Germline CDR1 and CDR2: KGHSH and LQKENI. The CDR3 extends over 15 amino acids. The ends were cut back, 1 base at V and 0 bases at J, with 7 bases in the middle. The CDR3 reads CASSPQVSSYNEQFF. CDR3 DNA: TGTGCCAGCTCACCACAGGTTAGCTCCTACAATGAGCAGTTCTTC.

This clonotype was seen a few times. This rearrangement joins TRBV7-2 to TRBJ2-7; a possible D gene is TRBD2 (5 bases). The CDR3 is made up of 15 amino acids. The germline V and J ends were trimmed by 1 base and 0 bases, with 10 bases remaining between them. CDR1 is SGHTA, CDR2 FQGNSA, per germline. The CDR3 region has the DNA TGTGCCAGCAGCTTAGAACGGGGTAGCTCCTACGAGCAGTACTTC. It codes for CASSLERGSSYEQYF.

This clonotype was detected many times. The chain joins TRBV5-1 to TRBJ1-6, with 7 bases lining up with TRBD1. CDR3 length: 17 residues. Trimming took 3 bases from V and 7 from J; bases not matched to a gene: 13. In germline, CDR1 is SGHRS, CDR2 YFSETQ. The chain's CDR3 is CASSSRDSRRWNSPLHF. The CDR3 nucleotides read TGCGCCAGCAGCTCCAGGGACAGCCGGCGGTGGAATTCACCCCTCCACTTT.

This clonotype was seen many times. The chain is built from TRBV5-1 and TRBJ2-7; D is undetermined. Trimming took off 0 bases at V and 6 bases at J, with 7 bases between the two ends. Germline assignment: CDR1 SGHRS and CDR2 YFSETQ. The CDR3 has 12 amino acids. The chain's CDR3 is CASSLAGFEQYF. CDR3 DNA sequence: TGCGCCAGCAGCTTGGCCGGGTTCGAGCAGTACTTC.